The 19 T cell receptor beta chains presented below share a single source sample, sequenced in a study of T cell responses to AZD1222 COVID-19 vaccine. Sequencing used immunoSEQ multiplex PCR; TCRdb keeps in-frame clones, though not all of them. The sample contains more than 80,000 clones, around 91% of which appear only once. This specimen was peripheral blood, taken 28 days after the second AZD1222 dose. Receptors were obtained from an adult who received the AZD1222 COVID-19 vaccine.

This clone has more than one count but fewer than ten. V and J are TRBV6-5 and TRBJ1-2; a possible D gene is TRBD1 (5 bases). Germline V gene lookup returns CDR1 MNHEY and CDR2 SVGAGI. V was pared by 6 bases and J by 1 base, with 9 bases between. This CDR3 has 13 amino acids. DNA of the CDR3: TGTGCCAGCAGAGACAGTATTAACTATGGCTACACCTTC. It encodes CASRDSINYGYTF.

The rearrangement uses TRBV6-1 and TRBJ2-4; 12 nucleotides align to TRBD2. The germline CDR1 and CDR2 sequences are MNHNS and SASEGT. V shed 1 base and J 1 base; nucleotides not matched to a gene: 8. This CDR3 spans 19 amino acids. CDR3 sequence: CASSEEASGRAGAKNIQYF. The CDR3 DNA follows: TGTGCCAGCAGTGAAGAAGCTAGCGGGAGGGCGGGGGCCAAAAACATTCAGTACTTC.

V gene TRBV18 combines with J gene TRBJ1-4; weak D call: TRBD1 (5 bases). Trimming removed 6 bases at V and 7 bases at J, with 12 bases between. Germline V gene sequence: CDR1 KGHSH, CDR2 LQKENI. CDR3 length equals 13 residues. CDR3 DNA: TGTGCCAGCTCCCCGGGACGAGGTGAAAAACTGTTTTTT. Protein sequence: CASSPGRGEKLFF.

This clone came up once. The J gene is TRBJ2-7, the V gene TRBV11-2, with 8 positions matching TRBD1. The CDR3 runs 15 residues. Germline V gene data show CDR1 as SGHAT and CDR2 as FQNNGV. J lost 2 bases, V lost 5 bases, and 8 bases had no gene match. CDR3 amino acids: CASSPRTGKTYEQYF. CDR3 bases: TGTGCCAGCAGCCCGCGGACAGGGAAAACCTACGAGCAGTACTTC.

This sequence joins TRBV30 and TRBJ1-1; 7 bases match TRBD1. Trimming cost V 1 base and J 1 base; bases outside gene matches: 3. The CDR3 length is 14 residues. In germline, CDR1 is GTSNPN, CDR2 SVGIG (reference sequence). The DNA of the CDR3 is TGTGCCTGGAGTGCGGACAGGTCGAACACTGAAGCTTTCTTT. Amino acid sequence: CAWSADRSNTEAFF.

This chain joins TRBV12-3 or TRBV12-4 and TRBJ2-1; no reliable D call. The V end lost 1 base, the J end lost 8 bases, and 3 bases lay between the germline ends. This CDR3 is built from 11 residues. The DNA of the CDR3 is TGTGCCAGCAGTTTAGTTGATGAGCAGTTCTTC. Its protein is CASSLVDEQFF.

The genes are TRBV7-2 and TRBJ1-2; TRBD1 matches at 9 bases. This CDR3 spans 15 amino acids. Looked up from germline, CDR1 is SGHTA and CDR2 is FQGNSA. The V segment lost 2 bases and the J segment 4 bases; nucleotides outside the gene matches: 5. Here the CDR3 reads CASSLTTGGAYGYTF. The CDR3, as DNA: TGTGCCAGCAGCTTAACCACAGGGGGCGCCTATGGCTACACCTTC.

The rearrangement uses TRBV7-9 and TRBJ1-2; TRBD1 agrees at 8 bases. CDR1 and CDR2 from the germline V gene are SEHNR and FQNEAQ (reference sequence). J lost 4 bases, V lost 4 bases, and 8 bases had no gene match. The CDR3 has 15 residues. This chain's CDR3 is CASSSNQGAPYGYTF. The CDR3 coding sequence is TGTGCCAGCAGCTCGAACCAGGGGGCTCCCTATGGCTACACCTTC.

The J gene is TRBJ1-2, the V gene TRBV7-3, with TRBD1 identical over 7 bases. The CDR3 has 14 amino acids. Per the germline V gene, CDR1 is SGHTA and CDR2 is FQGTGA. After removal of 5 bases from V and 4 bases from J, the junction contained 7 bases not matched to a gene. Here the CDR3 DNA reads TGTGCCAGCAGCCCTGGGACAGAAGGCTATGGCTACACCTTC. It specifies CASSPGTEGYGYTF.

The chain joins TRBV6-6 to TRBJ2-7; 7 nucleotides match TRBD1. Germline V gives CDR1 MNHNY, CDR2 SVGAGI (reference sequence). There are 15 residues in the CDR3. J was trimmed by 0 bases and V by 2 bases; bases with no gene match: 4. The CDR3 coding sequence is TGTGCCAGCAGTTACAAGACAGGGAGCTCCTACGAGCAGTACTTC. This codes for CASSYKTGSSYEQYF.

The rearrangement uses TRBV3-1 (or the pseudogene TRBV3-2) and TRBJ2-7; perhaps TRBD2 as D (6 bases). The CDR3 covers 14 residues. Deletions cut 6 bases from V and 2 bases from J, with 14 bases between. Germline values: CDR1 LGHDT, CDR2 YNNKEL (reference sequence). CDR3 loop: CASSSGDSTYEQYF. CDR3 in DNA: TGTGCCAGCAGTTCCGGGGACTCAACCTACGAGCAGTACTTC.

Written as DNA, the CDR3 is TGTGCCACCCGGACTAGCGGGTTCTCCTACAATGAGCAGTTCTTC. Its translation is CATRTSGFSYNEQFF. The chain employs TRBV19 and TRBJ2-1; TRBD2 aligns across 11 bases. The V segment lost 10 bases and the J segment 0 bases; nucleotides outside the gene matches: 5. CDR3 length: 15 residues. Germline V gene lookup returns CDR1 LNHDA and CDR2 SQIVND (reference sequence). Using reference TRBV19 and TRBJ2-1 for the parts outside the CDR3, the full variable domain is DGGITQSPKYLFRKEGQNVTLSCEQNLNHDAMYWYRQDPGQGLRLIYYSQIVNDFQKGDIAEGYSVSREKKESFPLTVTSAQKNPTAFYLCATRTSGFSYNEQFFGPGTRLTVL.

As concerns this clone: One end of the junction is discordant with germline, which a read error may explain. The chain combines TRBV9 with TRBJ1-1; D unresolved. Germline CDR1 is SGDLS and CDR2 is YYNGEE. The CDR3 loop spans 13 amino acids. The CDR3 region is CASSVGALAETFF. The CDR3 DNA reads TGTGCCAGCAGCGTAGGAGCCCTCGCTGAAACTTTCTTT. Combining the CDR3 with reference TRBV9 and TRBJ1-1 gives the whole variable domain DSGVTQTPKHLITATGQRVTLRCSPRSGDLSVYWYQQSLDQGLQFLIQYYNGEERAKGNILERFSAQQFPDLHSELNLSSLELGDSALYFCASSVGALAETFFGQGTRLTVV.

In DNA form, the CDR3 reads TGTGCCAGCTCACCACCGTCTCCTAGCGGCAATGAGCAGTTCTTC. It is translated as CASSPPSPSGNEQFF. This chain links TRBV18 with TRBJ2-1; 7 positions match TRBD2. CDR1 and CDR2 (germline): KGHSH, LQKENI. This CDR3 has 15 residues. V trimming: 0 bases; J trimming: 6 bases; junction bases outside the gene matches: 5.

This chain joins TRBV7-2 and TRBJ2-5; the match to TRBD1 covers 8 bases. The CDR3 is made up of 14 amino acids. The ends lost 2 bases at V and 2 bases at J; junction bases unmatched: 1. CDR1 is SGHTA and CDR2 is FQGNSA in the germline V gene. The CDR3: CASSLNRGQETQYF. The CDR3 DNA is TGTGCCAGCAGCTTAAACAGGGGGCAAGAGACCCAGTACTTC.

The rearrangement links TRBV5-1 to TRBJ1-2; D possibly corresponds to TRBD1 (5 bases). V dropped 5 bases and J dropped 5 bases, with 16 bases sitting between them. Germline V gene sequence: CDR1 SGHRS, CDR2 YFSETQ. This CDR3 spans 14 amino acids. The CDR3 DNA reads as TGCGCCAGCAGGACAGTGATGGGTAATTATGGCTACACCTTC. Translation gives CASRTVMGNYGYTF.

This chain connects TRBV4-2 to TRBJ2-7; D is uncertain. This CDR3 spans 16 amino acids. The germline CDR1 and CDR2 sequences are LGHNA and YNFKEQ. V dropped 4 bases and J dropped 0 bases, with 16 bases sitting between them. The CDR3: CASSLQTNSPSYEQYF. CDR3 coding DNA: TGTGCCAGCAGCCTTCAAACCAATAGCCCCTCCTACGAGCAGTACTTC.

This clone was recorded only once. The chain links TRBV6-1 to TRBJ1-2; D not certain. Looked up from germline, CDR1 is MNHNS and CDR2 is SASEGT. The CDR3 consists of 14 residues. Trimming left V 3 bases short and J 2 bases short, with 10 bases between. As DNA, the CDR3 is TGTGCCAGCAGTGAGCGGGGTATAAACTATGGCTACACCTTC. Translating gives CASSERGINYGYTF.

The genes are TRBV7-9 and TRBJ1-5; D is undetermined. The CDR3 covers 13 residues. With 3 bases removed from V and 6 bases from J, the gap between germline ends came to 9 bases. Germline V gives CDR1 SEHNR, CDR2 FQNEAQ (reference sequence). The CDR3 DNA reads TGTGCCAGCAGCTTTGGCCCGATTCAGCCCCAGCATTTT. This translates into CASSFGPIQPQHF.